This T cell receptor beta chain was captured in a study of T cells after yellow fever vaccination. This clonotype was counted ten times or more. One entry per CDR3 protein, called by TCRdb with MiXCR from the 5' RACE reads. The table has about 10,000 distinct CDR3 sequences, 4% to 6% seen once. The V gene's germline CDR1 is LNHDA and CDR2 SQIVND (reference sequence). V shed 5 bases and J 2 bases; nucleotides not matched to a gene: 4. The CDR3 runs to 16 residues. The input for sequencing was PBMCs, either bulk or a sorted T-cell subset (CD4+, CD8+, memory, or dextramer-sorted; not recorded which), taken less than 18 days after the first yellow fever vaccination. This receptor was taken from a young man who received the YFV17D yellow fever vaccine. The chain is built from TRBV19 and TRBJ2-1; 12 bases are shared with TRBD2. CDR3 amino acids: CASSGGLAGAYNEQFF. The CDR3 coding sequence is TGTGCCAGTAGTGGGGGACTAGCGGGCGCCTACAATGAGCAGTTCTTC.